The 21 T cell receptor beta chains below come from one sample, sequenced in a study of shared clonotypes between healthy human individuals. Some clones are missing from TCRdb's copy, which holds only in-frame ones; the method was immunoSEQ multiplex PCR. Of roughly 2 million clones in the sample, almost 96% were seen once. Sequenced: naive CD4+ T cells sorted from blood. The sample's subset: CD45RA+ positively selected. The receptors derive from a man between 18 and 35 years old in good health.

CDR3 region: CASSLGDGYTF. The CDR3 DNA reads TGTGCCAGCTCGCTTGGGGATGGCTACACCTTC. The chain recombines TRBV18 with TRBJ1-2; D remains ambiguous. Germline V gene data show CDR1 as KGHSH and CDR2 as LQKENI. Trimming left V 6 bases short and J 6 bases short, with 8 bases between. This CDR3 comprises 11 residues.

The chain recombines TRBV2 with TRBJ2-7, with D uncertain. V lost 4 bases and J 5 bases, leaving 6 bases between the germline ends. Germline V gives CDR1 SNHLY, CDR2 FYNNEI. The CDR3 is 11 amino acids. CDR3 residues: CASSVYDEQYF. The CDR3, as DNA: TGTGCCAGCAGTGTTTACGACGAGCAGTACTTC. The whole variable domain, filled in from reference TRBV2 and TRBJ2-7, reads EPEVTQTPSHQVTQMGQEVILRCVPISNHLYFYWYRQILGQKVEFLVSFYNNEISEKSEIFDDQFSVERPDGSNFTLKIRSTKLEDSAMYFCASSVYDEQYFGPGTRLTVT.

V gene TRBV10-1 combines with J gene TRBJ2-7; TRBD2 matches 9 bases. Germline trimming cut 2 bases from V and 2 bases from J; bases unmatched to any gene: 7. Germline V gives CDR1 WNHNN, CDR2 SYGVQD (reference sequence). The CDR3 runs to 16 residues. CDR3 DNA sequence: TGCGCCAGCAGTGAGCTTAGCGGGAGTGGGCCCTACGAGCAGTACTTC. It translates to CASSELSGSGPYEQYF.

This clone was found a few times. Additional DNA sequences in this sample encode the identical CDR3. The chain employs TRBV5-1 and TRBJ2-7; 9 positions match TRBD2. The ends lost 1 base at V and 1 base at J; junction bases unmatched: 0. Germline CDR1 SGHRS, CDR2 YFSETQ. CDR3 size: 14 residues. CDR3 region: CASSLTSGSYEQYF. The CDR3 DNA is TGCGCCAGCAGCTTGACTAGCGGGTCCTACGAGCAGTACTTC. Full variable domain (outside the CDR3, taken from reference TRBV5-1 and TRBJ2-7): KAGVTQTPRYLIKTRGQQVTLSCSPISGHRSVSWYQQTPGQGLQFLFEYFSETQRNKGNFPGRFSGRQFSNSRSEMNVSTLELGDSALYLCASSLTSGSYEQYFGPGTRLTVT.

The CDR3 sequence is CSPLNQFF. The CDR3 DNA reads as TGCAGCCCCCTTAACCAGTTCTTC. V is TRBV29-1 and J is TRBJ2-1; no reliable D call. The CDR3 loop spans 8 amino acids. V was pared by 8 bases and J by 13 bases, with 9 bases between. Looked up from germline, CDR1 is SQVTM and CDR2 is ANQGSEA.

The chain is built from TRBV10-3 and TRBJ2-7; 16 bases agree with TRBD2. The V and J ends lost 6 bases and 0 bases, in that order; junction bases with no gene match: 11. CDR1 and CDR2 (germline): ENHRY, SYGVKD. The CDR3 totals 19 residues. CDR3: CAISTRPGLAGGSSYEQYF. In DNA form, the CDR3 reads TGTGCCATCAGCACCCGACCGGGACTAGCGGGAGGGTCCTCCTACGAGCAGTACTTC.

A note on this clone: Other DNA sequences in the same sample also yield this CDR3. The rearrangement uses TRBV6-5 and TRBJ2-3; weak D call: TRBD2 (6 bases). The V and J ends lost 2 bases and 0 bases respectively, with 9 bases between them. The CDR3 has 15 residues. The germline gives CDR1 MNHEY, CDR2 SVGAGI. The CDR3 here is CASSYGGTSTDTQYF. The CDR3 bases are TGTGCCAGCAGTTACGGGGGGACTAGCACAGATACGCAGTATTTT.

The rearrangement uses TRBV7-9 and TRBJ2-4, with 9 bases aligning to TRBD1. The ends lost 4 bases at V and 1 base at J; junction bases unmatched: 5. The CDR3 is 16 residues long. The V gene's germline CDR1 is SEHNR and CDR2 FQNEAQ (reference sequence). The chain's CDR3 is CASSSYRGPAKNIQYF. Written as DNA, the CDR3 is TGTGCCAGCAGCTCATACAGGGGGCCTGCCAAAAACATTCAGTACTTC. Full variable domain (rest looked up from reference TRBV7-9 and TRBJ2-4): DTGVSQNPRHKITKRGQNVTFRCDPISEHNRLYWYRQTLGQGPEFLTYFQNEAQLEKSRLLSDRFSAERPKGSFSTLEIQRTEQGDSAMYLCASSSYRGPAKNIQYFGAGTRLSVL.

V is TRBV19 and J is TRBJ2-5; 10 bases are shared with TRBD1. The germline V gene encodes CDR1 LNHDA and CDR2 SQIVND (reference sequence). The trim removed 5 bases at V and 2 bases at J, leaving 8 bases unmatched. The CDR3 runs to 16 residues. CDR3 loop: CASSDPRDRGQETQYF. The CDR3 DNA reads as TGTGCCAGTAGTGACCCCCGGGACAGGGGACAAGAGACCCAGTACTTC.

The rearrangement links TRBV5-1 to TRBJ1-3; D gene unclear. CDR3 size: 15 residues. The germline V gene has CDR1 SGHRS and CDR2 YFSETQ. Trimming took off 0 bases at V and 4 bases at J, with 11 bases between the two ends. CDR3 in DNA: TGCGCCAGCAGCTTGGATGCCCCGCAGGGAAACACCATATATTTT. Its translation: CASSLDAPQGNTIYF.

The V gene is TRBV5-6, the J gene TRBJ1-1, with D possibly matching TRBD1 (5 bases). CDR1 SGHDT and CDR2 YYEEEE come from the germline V gene. V lost 0 bases and J lost 11, with 14 bases in between. The CDR3 runs to 13 residues. CDR3 protein: CASSLGQGLGAFF. For the CDR3, the DNA is TGTGCCAGCAGCTTGGGCCAGGGCCTAGGGGCTTTCTTT.

The chain links TRBV19 to TRBJ2-1; a possible D gene is TRBD2 (6 bases). V was pared by 7 bases and J by 0 bases, with 22 bases between. The germline CDR1 and CDR2 sequences are LNHDA and SQIVND (reference sequence). The CDR3 is made up of 18 amino acids. CDR3 nucleotide sequence: TGTGCCAGTACCCTTCGGACTGCGGAGGGAAGCTCCTACAATGAGCAGTTCTTC. Amino acids: CASTLRTAEGSSYNEQFF. The complete variable domain, with remaining parts taken from reference TRBV19 and TRBJ2-1, reads DGGITQSPKYLFRKEGQNVTLSCEQNLNHDAMYWYRQDPGQGLRLIYYSQIVNDFQKGDIAEGYSVSREKKESFPLTVTSAQKNPTAFYLCASTLRTAEGSSYNEQFFGPGTRLTVL.

This rearrangement joins TRBV7-2 to TRBJ1-1; no firm D call. V was shortened by 0 bases and J by 6 bases, with 14 bases between the two germline ends. Germline V CDR1 and CDR2: SGHTA, FQGNSA. This CDR3 is built from 15 residues. The CDR3 nucleotides read TGTGCCAGCAGCTTAGCGCGGGCAGGATTCTCTGAAGCTTTCTTT. Its protein product is CASSLARAGFSEAFF.

V usage is TRBV27 and J usage is TRBJ1-5; D ambiguous. Trimming took 4 bases from V and 7 from J, leaving 17 bases between them. The CDR3 covers 15 residues. Germline loops: CDR1 MNHEY, CDR2 SMNVEV (reference sequence). For the CDR3, the DNA is TGTGCCAGCAGTTCGACGAGGGCCCCAGGACAGCCCCAGCATTTT. It yields the protein CASSSTRAPGQPQHF.

Comments on this clone: The sample carries other DNA sequences with the same CDR3. The V gene is TRBV28, the J gene TRBJ1-1; D is uncertain. Germline V gives CDR1 MDHEN, CDR2 SYDVKM. This CDR3 contains 12 residues. V gave up 3 bases and J gave up 8 bases, with 10 bases separating them. CDR3: CASSLSATEAFF. CDR3 nucleotide sequence: TGTGCCAGCAGTTTGTCCGCTACCGAAGCTTTCTTT.

This clone was detected once. The chain links TRBV7-2 to TRBJ1-4; no clear D. Germline V gives CDR1 SGHTA, CDR2 FQGNSA. Trimming cost V 5 bases and J 4 bases, with 23 bases left between them. This CDR3 region has 18 residues. CDR3 loop: CASSLHPPHWADNEKLFF. The CDR3 DNA follows: TGTGCCAGCAGCCTCCACCCACCCCATTGGGCAGATAATGAAAAACTGTTTTTT.

The V gene is TRBV5-4, the J gene TRBJ2-1; a possible D gene is TRBD2 (7 bases). Trimming cost V 5 bases and J 0 bases, with 15 bases left between them. CDR3 length: 16 residues. Germline CDR1 SGHNT, CDR2 YYREEE (reference sequence). CDR3 sequence: CASSSGGQSSYNEQFF. CDR3 nucleotides: TGTGCCAGCAGTTCCGGGGGGCAGAGCTCCTACAATGAGCAGTTCTTC.

The genes are TRBV30 and TRBJ2-1; 10 bases line up with TRBD2. The CDR3 is made up of 15 amino acids. In germline, CDR1 is GTSNPN, CDR2 SVGIG (reference sequence). The V gene end was trimmed by 0 bases and the J gene end by 6 bases; junction bases not matched to a gene: 5. The CDR3 spells CAWSVGTSVFNEQFF. The DNA of the CDR3 is TGTGCCTGGAGTGTAGGGACTAGCGTCTTCAATGAGCAGTTCTTC.

This rearrangement joins TRBV6-6 to TRBJ1-6; weak D call: TRBD1 (5 bases). The CDR3 length is 14 residues. Per germline, CDR1 MNHNY and CDR2 SVGAGI (reference sequence). With 2 bases removed from V and 9 bases from J, the gap between germline ends came to 11 bases. CDR3 sequence (DNA): TGTGCCAGCAGTTACGAGACAGAGAGTTCACCCCTCCACTTT. It encodes CASSYETESSPLHF.

J is TRBJ1-2 and V is TRBV6-5; D gene uncertain. Germline V lookup: CDR1 MNHEY, CDR2 SVGAGI. There are 14 residues in the CDR3. V lost 6 bases to trimming and J lost 4 bases, with 15 bases between them. The CDR3 DNA reads as TGTGCCAGCAGCCGGACTTTAGGTGTCTATGGCTACACCTTC. Translating it yields CASSRTLGVYGYTF.

This chain connects TRBV25-1 to TRBJ2-7; D may match TRBD1 or TRBD2 (5 bases each). Trimming pared 6 bases from V and 0 bases from J, leaving 9 bases between. CDR3 size: 13 residues. Germline CDR1 and CDR2: MGHDK and SYGVNS. Here the CDR3 DNA reads TGTGCCAGCAGGGGGGACGGCTCCTACGAGCAGTACTTC. This gives the protein CASRGDGSYEQYF.